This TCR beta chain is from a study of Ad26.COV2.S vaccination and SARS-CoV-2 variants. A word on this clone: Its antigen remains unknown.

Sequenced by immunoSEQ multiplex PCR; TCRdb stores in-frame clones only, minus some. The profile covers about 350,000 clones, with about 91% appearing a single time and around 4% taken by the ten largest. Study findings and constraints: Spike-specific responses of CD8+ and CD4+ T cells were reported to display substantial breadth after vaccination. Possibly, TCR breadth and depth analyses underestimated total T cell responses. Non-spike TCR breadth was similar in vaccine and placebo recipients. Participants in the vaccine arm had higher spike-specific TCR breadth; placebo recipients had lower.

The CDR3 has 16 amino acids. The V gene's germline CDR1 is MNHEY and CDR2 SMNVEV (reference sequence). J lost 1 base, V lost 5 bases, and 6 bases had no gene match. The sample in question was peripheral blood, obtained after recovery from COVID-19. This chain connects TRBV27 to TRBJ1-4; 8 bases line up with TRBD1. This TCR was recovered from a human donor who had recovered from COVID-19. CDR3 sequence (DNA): TGTGCCAGCAGTGTAGGGACAGGACTAACTAATGAAAAACTGTTTTTT. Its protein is CASSVGTGLTNEKLFF.